This section outlines one TCR beta chain sequence together with its context. V was clipped by 7 bases and J by 4 bases, with 13 bases between them. The CDR3 has 14 residues. CDR1 is MDHEN and CDR2 is SYDVKM in the germline V gene. The data derive from a study of blood T cell repertoires in COVID-19. Study-wide background: Italy, Spain and the United States were the sources of the convalescent and acute COVID-19 samples. Sources were T cells, B-cell-depleted T cells, or PBMCs; the material itself was cDNA or gDNA.

Enrollment of patients from Seattle took place during active infection, with longitudinal follow-up. Per the original data handling: Estimation of nucleated cell counts relied on the amplification of reference gene primers. Here immunoSEQ multiplex PCR was the method, and the copy in TCRdb shows in-frame clones only, minus some. V, J and clone size are taken as reported in that table, and D and trimming were inferred from the DNA itself. Of about 150,000 clones in the sample, around 84% were seen once. Sample: peripheral blood. The chain couples TRBV28 to TRBJ2-2, with D unresolved. This receptor was identified in a man between 60 and 75 years old with COVID-19, enrolled during active disease. The CDR3 bases are TGTGCCAGCATATCTACGAAGTTCACCGGGGAGCTGTTTTTT. It translates to CASISTKFTGELFF.